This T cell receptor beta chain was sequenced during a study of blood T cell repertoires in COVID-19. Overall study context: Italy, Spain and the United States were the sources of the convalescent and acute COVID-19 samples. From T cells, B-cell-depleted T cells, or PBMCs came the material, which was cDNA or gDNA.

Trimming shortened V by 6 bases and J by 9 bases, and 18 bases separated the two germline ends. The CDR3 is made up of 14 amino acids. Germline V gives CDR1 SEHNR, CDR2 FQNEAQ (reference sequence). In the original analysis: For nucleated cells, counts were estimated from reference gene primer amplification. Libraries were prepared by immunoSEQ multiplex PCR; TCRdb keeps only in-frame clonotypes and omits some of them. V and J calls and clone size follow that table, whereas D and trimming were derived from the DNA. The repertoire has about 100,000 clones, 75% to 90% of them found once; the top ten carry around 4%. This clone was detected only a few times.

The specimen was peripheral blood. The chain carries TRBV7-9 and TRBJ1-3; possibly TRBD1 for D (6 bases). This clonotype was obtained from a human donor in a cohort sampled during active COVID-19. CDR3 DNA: TGTGCCAGCAGTTTCGGACAGAGGCTGGGCACCATATATTTT. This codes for CASSFGQRLGTIYF. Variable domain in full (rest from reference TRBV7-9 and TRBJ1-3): DTGVSQNPRHKITKRGQNVTFRCDPISEHNRLYWYRQTLGQGPEFLTYFQNEAQLEKSRLLSDRFSAERPKGSFSTLEIQRTEQGDSAMYLCASSFGQRLGTIYFGEGSWLTVV.